This T cell receptor beta chain was documented in a study of T cell repertoires in cytomegalovirus infection. Background on the study: From public TCR beta signatures came an indication of both CMV infection and matching HLA type. Findings and caveats of the study: Cumulative public TCR beta family frequency identified carriers of CMV plus the relevant HLA. The response measured ex vivo was dominated by TCR beta clonotypes (HLA-C-restricted and CMV-specific).

This CDR3 region has 16 residues. After removal of 2 bases from V and 0 bases from J, the junction contained 6 bases not matched to a gene. Germline CDR1 and CDR2: SGHTA and FQGNSA. TCRdb analysed the reads with MiXCR anew, one entry per CDR3 protein. The data show hundreds of thousands of distinct CDR3 sequences, roughly 10% seen once. This clonotype was detected ten times or more. What it binds is not known. The specimen was PBMCs. The TCR originated in a human donor in good health (CMV status not recorded). Some clones in this sample may be carry-over from other donors' samples. The J gene is TRBJ2-7, the V gene TRBV7-2; 8 bases match TRBD2. The CDR3 spells CASSLYSSGPSYEQYF. The CDR3 nucleotides are TGTGCCAGCAGCTTATACTCTAGCGGGCCCTCCTACGAGCAGTACTTC.